These 18 T cell receptor beta chains share one sample of origin, sequenced in a study of long-term antiretroviral therapy in people with HIV (dated 2022 in TCRdb). The immunoSEQ hsTCRB v3.0 assay was used at survey level resolution to sequence the TRB variable region. The source is immuneACCESS, and TCRdb retained only in-frame sequences with V and J called. Part of the clones is not carried over; for the studies checked, unresolved V genes explain less than half of this, and the remainder is unexplained. The sample data list fewer than 25,000 clones, and about 80% of these were observed just once. 4.3% of the sample goes to the ten largest clones. Sequencing used unsorted PBMCs, obtained about 6.1 years after starting antiretroviral therapy. The receptors originated from a man aged 25 to 45 with HIV.

The chain has TRBV29-1 and TRBJ1-1; 8 bases map to TRBD1. Germline V gives CDR1 SQVTM, CDR2 ANQGSEA. The CDR3 contains 11 residues. The CDR3 nucleotides are TGCAACAGGACAGGGCACACTGAAGCTTTCTTT. Its protein product is CNRTGHTEAFF.

V gene TRBV4-3 combines with J gene TRBJ2-1; D is possibly TRBD1 or TRBD2 (5 bases each). CDR3 length equals 16 residues. Germline loops: CDR1 LGHNA, CDR2 YSLEER. The V and J ends lost 4 bases and 3 bases respectively, with 16 bases between them. The chain's CDR3 is CASSREPRGGYNEQFF. The CDR3 bases are TGCGCCAGCAGCCGAGAACCCCGTGGGGGCTACAATGAGCAGTTCTTC.

The genes are TRBV6-5 and TRBJ2-3; 10 positions match TRBD1. The CDR3 sequence is 16 residues long. Trimming took 2 bases from V and 3 from J; bases not matched to a gene: 5. From germline, CDR1 is MNHEY and CDR2 SVGAGI. The CDR3, as DNA: TGTGCCAGCAGTTACAGACAGGGGGCAGTGACAGATACGCAGTATTTT. Its translation: CASSYRQGAVTDTQYF.

This clone appeared once. The chain joins TRBV18 to TRBJ2-7; D not resolved. The CDR3 sequence is 13 residues long. The ends were cut back, 3 bases at V and 3 bases at J, with 9 bases in the middle. Germline loops: CDR1 KGHSH, CDR2 LQKENI. The CDR3 here is CASSPGTNYEQYF. CDR3 in DNA: TGTGCCAGCTCACCGGGCACGAACTACGAGCAGTACTTC. The complete variable domain, with remaining parts taken from reference TRBV18 and TRBJ2-7, reads NAGVMQNPRHLVRRRGQEARLRCSPMKGHSHVYWYRQLPEEGLKFMVYLQKENIIDESGMPKERFSAEFPKEGPSILRIQQVVRGDSAAYFCASSPGTNYEQYFGPGTRLTVT.

This clone was detected a few times. The chain has TRBV4-3 and TRBJ1-4; D remains unclear. Germline V gene sequence: CDR1 LGHNA, CDR2 YSLEER. The V end lost 0 bases, the J end lost 0 bases, and 17 bases lay between the germline ends. CDR3 length: 19 amino acids. The CDR3 reads CASSQDIKRPGATNEKLFF. DNA for the CDR3: TGCGCCAGCAGCCAAGATATCAAACGACCGGGTGCAACTAATGAAAAACTGTTTTTT.

The rearrangement joins TRBV7-2 to TRBJ2-1; D not resolved. CDR3 length: 13 amino acids. V was clipped by 2 bases and J by 6 bases, with 8 bases between them. CDR1 is SGHTA and CDR2 is FQGNSA in the germline V gene. In nucleotides, the CDR3 is TGTGCCAGCAGCTTACGGACCCCCAATGAGCAGTTCTTC. It translates to CASSLRTPNEQFF. The complete variable domain, with remaining parts taken from reference TRBV7-2 and TRBJ2-1, reads GAGVSQSPSNKVTEKGKDVELRCDPISGHTALYWYRQSLGQGLEFLIYFQGNSAPDKSGLPSDRFSAERTGGSVSTLTIQRTQQEDSAVYLCASSLRTPNEQFFGPGTRLTVL.

J is TRBJ1-1 and V is TRBV5-1; D is unresolved. V lost 0 bases to trimming and J lost 0 bases, with 3 bases between them. Germline assignment: CDR1 SGHRS and CDR2 YFSETQ. CDR3 length equals 13 residues. CDR3 nucleotides: TGCGCCAGCAGCTTGGGGATGAACACTGAAGCTTTCTTT. Encoded protein: CASSLGMNTEAFF.

This clone appeared once. The chain recombines TRBV28 with TRBJ2-7; no firm D call. The V and J ends lost 8 bases and 1 base respectively, with 9 bases between them. CDR1 MDHEN and CDR2 SYDVKM come from the germline V gene. The CDR3 runs to 12 residues. The CDR3 sequence: CASRSASYEQYF. The CDR3 region has the DNA TGTGCCAGCCGTTCCGCGTCCTACGAGCAGTACTTC.

V and J are TRBV19 and TRBJ1-5; no definite D call. V was cut by 3 bases and J by 9 bases, with 18 bases left in between. The CDR3 contains 15 residues. Germline-derived CDR1 and CDR2 are LNHDA and SQIVND (reference sequence). CDR3 DNA sequence: TGTGCCAGTAGTATTGGTCTGTTGGGTGGCGGGCCCCAGCATTTT. Translated: CASSIGLLGGGPQHF.

This clone is deemed medium-sized (0.01 to 0.1%). This chain links TRBV28 with TRBJ2-1; TRBD2 aligns across 12 bases. From germline, CDR1 is MDHEN and CDR2 SYDVKM. The CDR3 is 17 amino acids. Trimming took 5 bases from V and 0 from J; bases not matched to a gene: 5. CDR3 coding DNA: TGTGCCAGCAGTCTATCGACTAGCGGGAGCTCCTACAATGAGCAGTTCTTC. Translated, it gives CASSLSTSGSSYNEQFF.

V and J are TRBV28 and TRBJ2-5; tentatively, D is TRBD2 (7 bases). V shed 4 bases and J shed 3 bases, with 12 bases lying between them. Germline CDR1 and CDR2: MDHEN and SYDVKM. This CDR3 has 14 amino acids. In DNA form, the CDR3 reads TGTGCCAGCAGTTGGGGGGGGCAGGAAGAGACCCAGTACTTC. The encoded protein is CASSWGGQEETQYF.

This clone was picked up a small number of times. This sequence joins TRBV7-3 and TRBJ1-1; D call uncertain. CDR1 is SGHTA and CDR2 is FQGTGA in the germline V gene. The length of the CDR3 is 14 residues. The V and J ends lost 2 bases and 1 base respectively, with 8 bases between them. CDR3 in DNA: TGTGCCAGCAGCTTACAGACATCGAACACTGAAGCTTTCTTT. It translates to CASSLQTSNTEAFF.

This CDR3 is CASSKGGANQPQHF. The CDR3 region has the DNA TGTGCCAGCTCTAAGGGGGGGGCTAATCAGCCCCAGCATTTT. The V gene is TRBV27, the J gene TRBJ1-5; D is possibly TRBD1 (6 bases). V was shortened by 8 bases and J by 4 bases, with 15 bases between the two germline ends. The CDR3 covers 14 residues. The V gene's germline CDR1 is MNHEY and CDR2 SMNVEV (reference sequence).

Concerning this clone: One end of the junction does not line up with germline, which may come from a read error. The CDR3 sequence is CASSVEETGRGEAQYF. The DNA of the CDR3 is TGTGCCAGCAGCGTAGAAGAGACAGGGAGGGGAGAGGCCCAGTACTTC. This rearrangement joins TRBV9 to TRBJ2-5; the D call may be TRBD1 or TRBD2 (7 bases each). CDR1 is SGDLS, CDR2 YYNGEE, per germline. The CDR3 spans 16 residues.

This chain joins TRBV7-2 and TRBJ2-3, with a weak D call TRBD2 (6 bases). CDR1 and CDR2 from the germline V gene are SGHTA and FQGNSA. V gave up 1 base and J gave up 6 bases, with 8 bases separating them. The CDR3 is 13 residues long. CDR3 amino acids: CASSLGGEDTQYF. The CDR3 DNA sequence: TGTGCCAGCAGCTTAGGGGGGGAGGATACGCAGTATTTT.

The CDR3 DNA reads TGTGCCAGTAGTTTCTTGCGAACTGAAGCTTTCTTT. Its protein product is CASSFLRTEAFF. J is TRBJ1-1 and V is TRBV19; D gene unclear. Germline V lookup: CDR1 LNHDA, CDR2 SQIVND (reference sequence). V was trimmed by 5 bases and J by 5 bases, leaving 9 bases between them. The CDR3 runs to 12 residues.

This clone appeared once. The chain links TRBV9 to TRBJ1-2; D gene ambiguous. Germline V gives CDR1 SGDLS, CDR2 YYNGEE. The CDR3 loop spans 14 amino acids. The germline V and J ends were trimmed by 3 bases and 4 bases, with 13 bases remaining between them. In DNA form, the CDR3 reads TGTGCCAGCAGCGCCGCCGGGCAGACCTATGGCTACACCTTC. Its protein is CASSAAGQTYGYTF.

The CDR3, as DNA: TGTGCCAGCAGCTTGGGGACAGTGCTCTCTGGAAACACCATATATTTT. Its translation is CASSLGTVLSGNTIYF. V usage is TRBV5-4 and J usage is TRBJ1-3; perhaps TRBD1 as D (6 bases). Looked up from germline, CDR1 is SGHNT and CDR2 is YYREEE (reference sequence). Trimming cost V 0 bases and J 0 bases, with 10 bases left between them. This CDR3 is built from 16 residues.